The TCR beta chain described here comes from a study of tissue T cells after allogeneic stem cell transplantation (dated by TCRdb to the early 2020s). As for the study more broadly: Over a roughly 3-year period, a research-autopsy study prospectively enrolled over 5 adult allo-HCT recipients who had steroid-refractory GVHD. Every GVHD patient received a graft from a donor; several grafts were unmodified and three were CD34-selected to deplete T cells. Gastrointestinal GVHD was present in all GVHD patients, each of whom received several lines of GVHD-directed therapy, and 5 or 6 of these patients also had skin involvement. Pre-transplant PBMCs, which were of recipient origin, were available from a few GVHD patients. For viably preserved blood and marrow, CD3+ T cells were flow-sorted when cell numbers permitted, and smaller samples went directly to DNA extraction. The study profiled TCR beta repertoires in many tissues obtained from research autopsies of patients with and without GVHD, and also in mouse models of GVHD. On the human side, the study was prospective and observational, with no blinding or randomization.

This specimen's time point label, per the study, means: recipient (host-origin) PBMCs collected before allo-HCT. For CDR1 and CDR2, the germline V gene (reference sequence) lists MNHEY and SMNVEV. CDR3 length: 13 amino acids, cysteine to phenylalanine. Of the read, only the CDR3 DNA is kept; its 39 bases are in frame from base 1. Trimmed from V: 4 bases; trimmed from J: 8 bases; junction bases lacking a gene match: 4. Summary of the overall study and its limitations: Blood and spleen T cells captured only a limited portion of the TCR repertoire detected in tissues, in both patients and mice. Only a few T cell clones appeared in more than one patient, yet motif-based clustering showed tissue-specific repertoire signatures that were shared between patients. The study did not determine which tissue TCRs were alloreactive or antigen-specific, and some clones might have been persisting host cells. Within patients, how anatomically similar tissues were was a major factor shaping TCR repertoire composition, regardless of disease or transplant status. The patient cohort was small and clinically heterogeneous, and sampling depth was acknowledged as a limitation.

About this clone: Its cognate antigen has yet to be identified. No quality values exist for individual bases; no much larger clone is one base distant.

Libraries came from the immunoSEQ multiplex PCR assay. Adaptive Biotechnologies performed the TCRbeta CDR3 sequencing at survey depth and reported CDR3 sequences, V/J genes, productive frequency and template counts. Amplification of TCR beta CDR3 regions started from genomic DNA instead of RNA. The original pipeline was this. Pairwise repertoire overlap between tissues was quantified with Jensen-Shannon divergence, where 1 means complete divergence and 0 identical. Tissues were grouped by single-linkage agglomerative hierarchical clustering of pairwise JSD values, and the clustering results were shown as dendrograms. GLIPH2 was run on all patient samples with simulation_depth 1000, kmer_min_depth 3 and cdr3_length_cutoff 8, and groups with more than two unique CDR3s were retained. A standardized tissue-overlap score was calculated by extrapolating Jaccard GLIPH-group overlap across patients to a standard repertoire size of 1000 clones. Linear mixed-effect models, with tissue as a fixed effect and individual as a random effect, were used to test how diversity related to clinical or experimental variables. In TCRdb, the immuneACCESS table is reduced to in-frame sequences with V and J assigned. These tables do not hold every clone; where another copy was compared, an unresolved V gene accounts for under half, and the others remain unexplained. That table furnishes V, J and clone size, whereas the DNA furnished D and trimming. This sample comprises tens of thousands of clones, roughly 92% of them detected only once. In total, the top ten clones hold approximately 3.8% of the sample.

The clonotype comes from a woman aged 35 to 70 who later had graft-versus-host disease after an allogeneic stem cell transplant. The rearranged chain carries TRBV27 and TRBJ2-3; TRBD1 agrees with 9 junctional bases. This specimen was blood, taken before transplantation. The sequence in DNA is TGTGCCAGCAGTTGGGACAGGGCCGGTACGCAGTATTTT. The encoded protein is CASSWDRAGTQYF.